Following are 13 T cell receptor beta chains from one sample sequenced in a study of OX40 agonist ivuxolimab in advanced cancers. Measured with immunoSEQ multiplex PCR; TCRdb has only the in-frame clones, and not every one. The sample contains about 52,000 clones, more than 85% of which appear only once. This specimen was CD4+ or CD8+ T cells sorted from blood, taken in a trial of the OX40 agonist ivuxolimab. Receptor source: an adult with an advanced solid tumor such as melanoma, head and neck, liver or kidney cancer.

The rearrangement links TRBV11-2 to TRBJ2-1; TRBD2 agrees at 11 bases. Germline CDR1 reads SGHAT; CDR2 reads FQNNGV. J was trimmed by 3 bases and V by 4 bases; bases with no gene match: 5. This CDR3 has 16 amino acids. CDR3 DNA sequence: TGTGCCAGCAGCTATAGCGGGGGGGGCCTCTACAATGAGCAGTTCTTC. Protein: CASSYSGGGLYNEQFF.

As to this clone: At one boundary the junction diverges from the germline segment, which might be a read error. This chain connects TRBV13 to TRBJ1-2, with D perhaps TRBD1 (6 bases). Germline values: CDR1 PRHDT, CDR2 FYEKMQ (reference sequence). CDR3 length: 13 amino acids. The CDR3 DNA is TGTGCCAGCAGCTTATCCGGGGGCCCCATACTGATCTTC. Protein product: CASSLSGGPILIF.

This chain connects TRBV5-4 to TRBJ2-7; the D call may be TRBD1 or TRBD2 (5 bases each). Germline CDR1 is SGHNT and CDR2 is YYREEE (reference sequence). Trimming stripped 4 bases from V and 6 bases from J, with 17 bases between. The CDR3 is made up of 14 amino acids. The CDR3 here is CASSPGATGPEQYF. CDR3 nucleotide sequence: TGTGCCAGCAGCCCCGGGGCGACGGGCCCCGAGCAGTACTTC.

The genes are TRBV7-9 and TRBJ1-5, with D possibly TRBD1 on 5 matching bases. With 0 bases removed from V and 5 bases from J, the gap between germline ends came to 11 bases. Germline lookup yields CDR1 SEHNR and CDR2 FQNEAQ (reference sequence). This CDR3 is built from 15 residues. CDR3 DNA sequence: TGTGCCAGCAGCTTAGCTGGGGGTGGGGATCAGCCCCAGCATTTT. It is translated as CASSLAGGGDQPQHF.

The chain joins TRBV14 to TRBJ2-7; D is uncertain. Germline V gene sequence: CDR1 SGHDN, CDR2 FVKESK. The V and J ends lost 5 bases and 4 bases respectively, with 9 bases between them. There are 12 residues in the CDR3. This CDR3 reads CASSNTVYEQYF. In DNA, the CDR3 is TGTGCCAGCAGCAACACCGTTTACGAGCAGTACTTC.

The gene calls are TRBV11-2 and TRBJ2-2; 13 bases are a match to TRBD2. The junction had 7 bases not matched to a gene; V was cut back by 6 bases and J by 0 bases. The CDR3 extends over 18 amino acids. The germline gives CDR1 SGHAT, CDR2 FQNNGV. In DNA form, the CDR3 reads TGTGCCAGCAGGACCGGGACTAGCGGGGACCCGAACACCGGGGAGCTGTTTTTT. Translating it yields CASRTGTSGDPNTGELFF.

The rearrangement links TRBV7-8 to TRBJ1-4, with TRBD1 identical over 7 bases. Germline CDR1 reads SGHVS; CDR2 reads FQNEAQ. The CDR3 sequence is 15 residues long. With V trimmed by 5 bases and J by 8 bases, 11 bases remained unmatched. Here the CDR3 reads CASSITTGIGEKLFF. CDR3 DNA: TGTGCCAGCAGCATCACGACAGGGATCGGGGAAAAACTGTTTTTT.

The chain joins TRBV14 to TRBJ2-5, with D possibly being TRBD1 or TRBD2 (5 bases each). Per germline, CDR1 SGHDN and CDR2 FVKESK. The CDR3 has 15 amino acids. The V end was cut by 4 bases, the J end by 0 bases, with 12 bases between. The CDR3: CASSLLGTYQETQYF. CDR3 nucleotide sequence: TGTGCCAGCAGCCTCCTCGGGACCTACCAAGAGACCCAGTACTTC. Complete variable domain (other parts from reference TRBV14 and TRBJ2-5): EAGVTQFPSHSVIEKGQTVTLRCDPISGHDNLYWYRRVMGKEIKFLLHFVKESKQDESGMPNNRFLAERTGGTYSTLKVQPAELEDSGVYFCASSLLGTYQETQYFGPGTRLLVL.

V gene TRBV4-1 combines with J gene TRBJ1-5; no firm D call. The CDR3 totals 12 residues. The V end lost 3 bases, the J end lost 3 bases, and 3 bases lay between the germline ends. Germline CDR1 MGHRA, CDR2 YSYEKL. This CDR3 is CASSHLNQPQHF. The CDR3 nucleotides read TGCGCCAGCAGCCACCTCAATCAGCCCCAGCATTTT.

The V call is TRBV7-2, the J call TRBJ1-2, with D possibly TRBD1 on 6 matching bases. The V and J ends lost 1 base and 1 base respectively, with 10 bases between them. The CDR3 spans 15 residues. The germline gives CDR1 SGHTA, CDR2 FQGNSA. CDR3 region: CASSLDPGDNYGYTF. Written as DNA, the CDR3 is TGTGCCAGCAGCTTAGACCCAGGGGATAACTATGGCTACACCTTC. Combining the CDR3 with reference TRBV7-2 and TRBJ1-2 gives the whole variable domain GAGVSQSPSNKVTEKGKDVELRCDPISGHTALYWYRQSLGQGLEFLIYFQGNSAPDKSGLPSDRFSAERTGGSVSTLTIQRTQQEDSAVYLCASSLDPGDNYGYTFGSGTRLTVV.

Details on this clone: The same CDR3 arises from other DNA sequences in this sample as well. This chain uses TRBV29-1 with TRBJ1-5; D is possibly TRBD1 (5 bases). V dropped 7 bases and J dropped 0 bases, with 19 bases sitting between them. Germline loops: CDR1 SQVTM, CDR2 ANQGSEA. This CDR3 has 16 residues. The CDR3 is CSDRVTALLSNQPQHF. The CDR3 DNA reads TGCAGCGACCGAGTGACAGCCCTCCTTAGCAATCAGCCCCAGCATTTT.

V usage is TRBV5-1 and J usage is TRBJ2-5; D not resolved. Germline assignment: CDR1 SGHRS and CDR2 YFSETQ. The CDR3 has 13 amino acids. Trimming shortened V by 2 bases and J by 2 bases, and 7 bases separated the two germline ends. Written as DNA, the CDR3 is TGCGCCAGCAGCTTAGAGTGGCAAGAGACCCAGTACTTC. Translation: CASSLEWQETQYF.

J is TRBJ1-1 and V is TRBV5-4; unclear D gene. Germline V gene lookup returns CDR1 SGHNT and CDR2 YYREEE (reference sequence). The CDR3 has 15 residues. Trimming took off 3 bases at V and 1 base at J, with 13 bases between the two ends. This CDR3 is CASSSSLVGNTEAFF. The CDR3, as DNA: TGTGCCAGCAGCTCTTCCTTGGTGGGGAACACTGAAGCTTTCTTT.